Sequencing of this T cell receptor (beta chain) was carried out in a study of cytomegalovirus exposure and HLA in healthy donors. Looked up from germline, CDR1 is MNHEY and CDR2 is SMNVEV (reference sequence). This CDR3 comprises 14 residues. Between the trimmed V and J ends, which lost 6 bases and 11 bases, there was a span of 22 bases. Primers included in the PCR were 60 Vbeta and 13 Jbeta primers. Data came from immunoSEQ multiplex PCR; TCRdb stores just in-frame clones and leaves some out. The sample consists of roughly 190,000 clones, roughly 80% of them appearing once. The sequenced sample consisted of PBMCs. The source is a woman aged 45-65 years in good health and CMV-seropositive. This chain connects TRBV27 to TRBJ1-1; TRBD1 is a possible D gene (6 bases). The CDR3 sequence: CASRGIGQQKFAFF. The CDR3 DNA reads as TGTGCCAGCAGGGGCATAGGACAGCAGAAGTTCGCTTTCTTT.